This T cell receptor (beta chain) was profiled in a study of siplizumab effects on memory and regulatory T cells. General study findings and limits: Alloreactive sequences whose origin lay in unstimulated CD4+ memory cells were significantly reduced by siplizumab. Unstimulated naive T cells seemed to show more diversity than memory cells did, and they also seemed to be among the major contributors to the alloresponse.

Per individual sample, 80,000 to 100,000 TCR templates were assayed. TCRdb keeps only in-frame clones here, not all; method: immunoSEQ multiplex PCR. This table has 87,000 or so clones, 94% appearing once. A note on this clone: What it binds is unknown.

The V end lost 4 bases, the J end lost 4 bases, and 14 bases lay between the germline ends. Germline lookup yields CDR1 SGHNT and CDR2 YYREEE (reference sequence). The CDR3 has 14 residues. This sequence originates from a human donor in good health. The V and J genes are TRBV5-4 and TRBJ1-2; D remains ambiguous. Sequenced material: non-Treg CD4+ T cells sorted from blood. The CDR3: CASSRDSAGYGYTF. The CDR3 DNA is TGTGCCAGCAGCCGAGACTCCGCCGGCTATGGCTACACCTTC.